This passage covers 20 T cell receptor beta chains from one sample sequenced in a study of blood T cell repertoires in COVID-19. Method: immunoSEQ multiplex PCR; TCRdb's copy keeps in-frame clones and lacks some. The sample records almost 200,000 clones, around 90% being singletons. Sample: PBMCs or T cells enriched from blood (not recorded which). These receptors came from a woman younger than 35 who had recovered from COVID-19.

Here the CDR3 reads CASSLTPSGELFF. The CDR3 bases are TGTGCCAGCAGCTTAACCCCGTCGGGGGAGCTGTTTTTT. This sequence joins TRBV7-3 and TRBJ2-2; unclear D gene. V gave up 0 bases and J gave up 8 bases, with 7 bases separating them. CDR1 is SGHTA, CDR2 FQGTGA, per germline. There are 13 residues in the CDR3.

In its sample, this clone was seen once. V is TRBV27 and J is TRBJ1-1; D not resolved. This CDR3 is built from 11 residues. Germline CDR1 reads MNHEY; CDR2 reads SMNVEV (reference sequence). V lost 3 bases and J lost 8, with 7 bases in between. CDR3 amino acids: CASSLGDEAFF. The CDR3 bases are TGTGCCAGCAGTTTGGGCGACGAAGCTTTCTTT.

The chain uses TRBV19 and TRBJ1-5; D is unresolved. Germline V gives CDR1 LNHDA, CDR2 SQIVND (reference sequence). The CDR3 totals 15 residues. V lost 1 base and J lost 0, with 7 bases in between. The CDR3 bases are TGTGCCAGTAGTATAGGGCAGTATAGCAATCAGCCCCAGCATTTT. Residues: CASSIGQYSNQPQHF.

This clone was seen a handful of times. The rearrangement uses TRBV4-1 and TRBJ2-1; D possibly corresponds to TRBD2 (6 bases). CDR3 length: 18 amino acids. Trimming removed 1 base at V and 2 bases at J, with 18 bases between. Germline loops: CDR1 MGHRA, CDR2 YSYEKL. Here the CDR3 reads CASSQVSARRVPYNEQFF. In DNA form, the CDR3 reads TGCGCCAGCAGCCAAGTTTCTGCCAGGAGGGTACCCTACAATGAGCAGTTCTTC.

The chain uses TRBV5-1 and TRBJ1-1; 10 bases line up with TRBD1. The CDR3 consists of 14 residues. V gave up 5 bases and J gave up 10 bases; unmatched junction bases: 11. Per the germline V gene, CDR1 is SGHRS and CDR2 is YFSETQ. DNA for the CDR3: TGCGCCAGCAGAACGGACAGGGGGAGTATTACAGCTTTCTTT. This translates into CASRTDRGSITAFF.

This sequence joins TRBV2 and TRBJ1-2; 7 nucleotides agree with TRBD1. Unmatched junction bases numbered 4, after V lost 4 bases and J lost 2 bases. Germline CDR1 reads SNHLY; CDR2 reads FYNNEI. The CDR3 totals 14 residues. This chain's CDR3 is CASSGDRVNYGYTF. The CDR3 DNA sequence: TGTGCCAGCAGTGGAGACAGGGTCAACTATGGCTACACCTTC.

This chain joins TRBV7-9 and TRBJ1-1; possibly TRBD1 for D (5 bases). The CDR3 extends over 14 amino acids. Trimming removed 2 bases at V and 3 bases at J, with 10 bases between. Per the germline V gene, CDR1 is SEHNR and CDR2 is FQNEAQ (reference sequence). CDR3 protein: CASSLSGLDTEAFF. The CDR3 nucleotides are TGTGCCAGCAGCTTATCAGGGCTCGACACTGAAGCTTTCTTT.

The chain has TRBV6-5 and TRBJ2-7; 12 positions agree with TRBD1. The CDR3 length is 15 residues. The V gene end was trimmed by 3 bases and the J gene end by 3 bases; junction bases not matched to a gene: 3. Germline loops: CDR1 MNHEY, CDR2 SVGAGI. The chain's CDR3 is CASSYRDRGLYEQYF. The CDR3 region has the DNA TGTGCCAGCAGTTATCGGGACAGGGGGCTCTACGAGCAGTACTTC.

The sample holds many counts of this clone. This chain connects TRBV11-2 to TRBJ1-2; D not resolved. The CDR3 consists of 15 residues. Germline CDR1 SGHAT, CDR2 FQNNGV. V lost 1 base and J 4 bases, leaving 13 bases between the germline ends. The CDR3 nucleotides read TGTGCCAGCAGCTTAGGTTCGACACCCTTCTATGGCTACACCTTC. Residues: CASSLGSTPFYGYTF.

V gene TRBV9 combines with J gene TRBJ2-2, with a tentative D call TRBD1 (6 bases). The CDR3 has 15 amino acids. CDR1 SGDLS and CDR2 YYNGEE come from the germline V gene. The V and J ends lost 0 bases and 5 bases respectively, with 11 bases between them. The CDR3 region is CASSVESGVTGELFF. CDR3 sequence (DNA): TGTGCCAGCAGCGTAGAGTCAGGGGTGACCGGGGAGCTGTTTTTT.

The chain joins TRBV5-4 to TRBJ1-3, with a tentative D call TRBD1 (5 bases). Trimming left V 3 bases short and J 11 bases short, with 15 bases between. The CDR3 spans 13 residues. Germline V lookup: CDR1 SGHNT, CDR2 YYREEE (reference sequence). Here the CDR3 DNA reads TGTGCCAGCAGCTCTGAGCCGGGACTTGCCATATATTTT. It encodes CASSSEPGLAIYF.

The V gene is TRBV28, the J gene TRBJ1-5; no clear D. Germline lookup yields CDR1 MDHEN and CDR2 SYDVKM. V dropped 6 bases and J dropped 2 bases, with 11 bases sitting between them. The CDR3 consists of 14 residues. The CDR3 bases are TGTGCCAGCAGATCAGCGGGCGGCAATCAGCCCCAGCATTTT. This sequence encodes CASRSAGGNQPQHF.

This clone was seen just once. This chain uses TRBV29-1 with TRBJ1-2, with 9 bases that match TRBD1. The CDR3 loop spans 12 amino acids. Trimming removed 4 bases from V and 8 bases from J; junction bases left unmatched: 5. Germline V gives CDR1 SQVTM, CDR2 ANQGSEA. The CDR3: CSVVGQGLGYTF. DNA for the CDR3: TGCAGCGTTGTAGGACAGGGGCTGGGCTACACCTTC.

This clone was seen once. V and J are TRBV27 and TRBJ1-2, with 7 bases aligning to TRBD1. This CDR3 region has 16 residues. Germline CDR1 and CDR2: MNHEY and SMNVEV (reference sequence). V dropped 0 bases and J dropped 8; count of bases not matched to a gene: 12. CDR3 sequence: CASSLSGGAPIWGYTF. CDR3 nucleotide sequence: TGTGCCAGCAGTTTATCAGGGGGCGCTCCCATTTGGGGCTACACCTTC.

Judged by abundance, this clone is medium-sized. This chain uses TRBV7-9 with TRBJ1-3; D not resolved. The CDR3 is 15 residues long. Trimming removed 6 bases from V and 0 bases from J, with 12 bases in between. Germline V gene data show CDR1 as SEHNR and CDR2 as FQNEAQ (reference sequence). The CDR3 loop reads CASRPSGLSGNTIYF. The CDR3 region has the DNA TGTGCCAGCAGGCCCAGTGGGCTCTCTGGAAACACCATATATTTT.

The chain is built from TRBV5-1 and TRBJ2-2, with D perhaps matching TRBD1 (6 bases). Trimming removed 3 bases from V and 3 bases from J, with 9 bases in between. The CDR3 sequence is 14 residues long. Germline V CDR1 and CDR2: SGHRS, YFSETQ. In DNA, the CDR3 is TGCGCCAGCAGCTGGGGGCGACACACCGGGGAGCTGTTTTTT. Amino acid sequence: CASSWGRHTGELFF.

The chain joins TRBV5-5 to TRBJ1-4; a possible D gene is TRBD1 (6 bases). The CDR3 is made up of 16 amino acids. V was trimmed by 3 bases and J by 8 bases, leaving 20 bases between them. The germline V gene has CDR1 SGHKS and CDR2 YYEKEE (reference sequence). CDR3 amino acids: CASSSGTYGGAEKLFF. CDR3 in DNA: TGTGCCAGCAGCTCCGGGACGTATGGGGGGGCGGAAAAACTGTTTTTT.

The V call is TRBV7-9, the J call TRBJ2-5, with D perhaps matching TRBD1 (6 bases). Germline CDR1 and CDR2: SEHNR and FQNEAQ (reference sequence). Trimming left V 3 bases short and J 2 bases short, with 10 bases between. The CDR3 is 14 residues long. The CDR3 DNA sequence: TGTGCCAGCAGCTTTTGGACAGAGCAAGAGACCCAGTACTTC. It yields the protein CASSFWTEQETQYF.

This sequence joins TRBV6-5 and TRBJ1-2; possible D gene TRBD1, 6 bases. Germline V gives CDR1 MNHEY, CDR2 SVGAGI. The V and J ends lost 9 bases and 2 bases respectively, with 19 bases between them. This CDR3 has 15 residues. CDR3 region: CASSPYSQGNYGYTF. As DNA, the CDR3 is TGTGCCAGTTCTCCCTACTCGCAGGGGAACTATGGCTACACCTTC.

This chain uses TRBV6-5 with TRBJ1-1, with D perhaps TRBD1 (6 bases). The CDR3 extends over 15 amino acids. Germline V gene lookup returns CDR1 MNHEY and CDR2 SVGAGI. The germline V and J ends were trimmed by 10 bases and 1 base, with 19 bases remaining between them. The CDR3 loop is CATRPGQNGNTEAFF. CDR3 DNA: TGTGCCACCCGACCCGGACAGAACGGGAACACTGAAGCTTTCTTT.